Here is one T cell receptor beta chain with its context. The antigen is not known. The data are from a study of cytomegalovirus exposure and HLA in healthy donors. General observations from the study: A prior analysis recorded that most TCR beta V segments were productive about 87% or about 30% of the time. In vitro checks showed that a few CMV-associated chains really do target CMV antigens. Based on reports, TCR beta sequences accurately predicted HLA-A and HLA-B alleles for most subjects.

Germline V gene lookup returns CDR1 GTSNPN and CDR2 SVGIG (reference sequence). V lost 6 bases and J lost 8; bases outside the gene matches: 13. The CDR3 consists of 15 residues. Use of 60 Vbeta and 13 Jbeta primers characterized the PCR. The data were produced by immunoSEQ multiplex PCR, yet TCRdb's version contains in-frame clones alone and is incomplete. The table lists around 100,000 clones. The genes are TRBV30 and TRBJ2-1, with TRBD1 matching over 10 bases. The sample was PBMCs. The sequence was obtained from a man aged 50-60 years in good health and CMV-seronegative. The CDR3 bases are TGTGCCTGTCAGCTCCGGGACAGGGGTAGATATGAGCAGTTCTTC. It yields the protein CACQLRDRGRYEQFF. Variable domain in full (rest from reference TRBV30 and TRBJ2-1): SQTIHQWPATLVQPVGSPLSLECTVEGTSNPNLYWYRQAAGRGLQLLFYSVGIGQISSEVPQNLSASRPQDRQFILSSKKLLLSDSGFYLCACQLRDRGRYEQFFGPGTRLTVL.